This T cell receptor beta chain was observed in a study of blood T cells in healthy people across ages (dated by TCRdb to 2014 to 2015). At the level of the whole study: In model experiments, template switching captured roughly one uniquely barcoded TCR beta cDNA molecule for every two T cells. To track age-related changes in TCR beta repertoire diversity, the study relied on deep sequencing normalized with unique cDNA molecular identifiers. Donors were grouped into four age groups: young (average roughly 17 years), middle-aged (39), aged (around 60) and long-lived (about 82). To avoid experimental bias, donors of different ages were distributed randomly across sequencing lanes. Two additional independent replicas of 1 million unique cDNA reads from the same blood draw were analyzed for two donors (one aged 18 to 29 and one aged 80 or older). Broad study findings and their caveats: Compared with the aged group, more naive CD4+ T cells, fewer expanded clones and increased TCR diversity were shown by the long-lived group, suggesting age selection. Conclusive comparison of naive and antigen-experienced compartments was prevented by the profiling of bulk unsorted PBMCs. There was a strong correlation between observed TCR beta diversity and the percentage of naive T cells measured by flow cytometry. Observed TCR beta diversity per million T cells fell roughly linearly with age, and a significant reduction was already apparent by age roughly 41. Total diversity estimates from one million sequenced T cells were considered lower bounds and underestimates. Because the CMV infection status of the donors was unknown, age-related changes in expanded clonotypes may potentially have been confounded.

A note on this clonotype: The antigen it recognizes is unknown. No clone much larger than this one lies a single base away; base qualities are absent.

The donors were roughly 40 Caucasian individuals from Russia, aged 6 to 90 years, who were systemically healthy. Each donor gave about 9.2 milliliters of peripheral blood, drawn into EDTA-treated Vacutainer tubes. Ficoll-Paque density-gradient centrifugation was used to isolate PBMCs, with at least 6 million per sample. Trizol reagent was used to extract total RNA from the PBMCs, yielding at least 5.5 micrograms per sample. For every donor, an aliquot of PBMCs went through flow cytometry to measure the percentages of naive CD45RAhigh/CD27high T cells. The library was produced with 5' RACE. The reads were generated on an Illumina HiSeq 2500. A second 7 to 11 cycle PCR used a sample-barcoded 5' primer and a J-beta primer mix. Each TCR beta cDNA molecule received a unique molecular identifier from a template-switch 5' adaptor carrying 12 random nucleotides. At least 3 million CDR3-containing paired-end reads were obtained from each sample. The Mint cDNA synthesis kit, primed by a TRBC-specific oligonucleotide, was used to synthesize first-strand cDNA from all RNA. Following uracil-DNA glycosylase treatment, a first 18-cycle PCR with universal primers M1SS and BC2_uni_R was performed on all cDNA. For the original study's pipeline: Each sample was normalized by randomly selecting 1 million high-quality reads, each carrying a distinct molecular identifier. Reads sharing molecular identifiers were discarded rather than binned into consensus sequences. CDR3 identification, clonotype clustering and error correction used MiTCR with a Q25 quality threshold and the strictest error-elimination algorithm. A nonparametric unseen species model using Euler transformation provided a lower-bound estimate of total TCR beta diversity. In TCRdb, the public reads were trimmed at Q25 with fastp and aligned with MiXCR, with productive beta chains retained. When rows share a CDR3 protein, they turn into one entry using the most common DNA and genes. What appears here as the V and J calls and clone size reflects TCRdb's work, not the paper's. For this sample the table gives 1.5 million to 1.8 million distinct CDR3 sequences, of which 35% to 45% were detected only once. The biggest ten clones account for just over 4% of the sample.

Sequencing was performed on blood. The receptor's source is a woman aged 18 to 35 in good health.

The CDR3 corresponds to CASRQRDGYTF. In nucleotide form, the sequence is TGTGCCAGCAGGCAACGAGATGGCTACACCTTC. The rearrangement combines TRBV6-5 with TRBJ1-2; confidence is insufficient to name the D gene. Trimming at the junction amounts to 6 bases on V and 6 bases on J, and the germline ends lie 8 bases apart. The germline V gene provides CDR1 MNHEY and CDR2 SVGAGI. Inclusive of the bounding cysteine and phenylalanine, the CDR3 is 11 residues long. Only the CDR3 part of the read is kept: 33 bases, read in frame from the first base.